This T cell receptor (beta chain) is drawn from a study of metastatic and nonmetastatic thyroid tumors. The overall study: Comparative analysis of repertoires was undertaken across blood and tumor or nodule tissue obtained from malignant and benign thyroid patients. Study observations and caveats: When malignant thyroid tumors were compared with benign nodules, TCR beta diversity was reportedly significantly higher in the malignant tumors. This held in both blood and tumor samples.

No patient received treatment before thyroid surgery. The V end lost 4 bases, the J end lost 2 bases, and 13 bases lay between the germline ends. The CDR3 runs to 14 residues. Germline CDR1 and CDR2: SGHRS and YFSETQ. Per the original data handling: Building a distant-metastasis classifier for papillary thyroid cancer drew on CDR3 differences across clinicopathological groups. Using MiXCR, TCRdb reanalyzed the PCR reads. None of the V and J calls come from the authors' own analysis; TCRdb made them. The sample carries roughly 16,000 clones, 24% recorded once. This clone qualifies as medium-sized. What it binds is not known.

Sequencing was carried out using tumor tissue. This sequence was found in a male donor with papillary thyroid cancer or a benign thyroid nodule (not recorded which). Some clones in this sample may be carry-over from other donors' samples. The V gene is TRBV5-1, the J gene TRBJ2-7, with D possibly called TRBD1 or TRBD2 (6 bases each). In DNA, the CDR3 is TGCGCCAGCAGCGAACGGGGGCCGGCCTACGAGCAGTACTTC. It is translated as CASSERGPAYEQYF.